This entry concerns a single T cell receptor beta chain. Its antigen is not known. The table came from immunoSEQ multiplex PCR; TCRdb's copy has only in-frame clones and leaves some out. Of roughly 110,000 clones in the sample, about 90% were seen once. The data stem from a study of T cell responses to AZD1222 COVID-19 vaccine. Study information: Second-dose intervals near 4 or 12 weeks were combined. Broader study findings: Two AZD1222 administrations were followed by greater Spike-specific TCR breadth and depth. White British people made up most donors, females outnumbered males, and clonal diversity was possibly underestimated.

The starting material was peripheral blood, obtained on day 0 of AZD1222 vaccination. This sequence originates from an adult in good health.

Here the CDR3 DNA reads TGTGCCAGCAGCCCTTTCTTGACAGTTCCCTACGAGCAGTACTTC. The encoded protein is CASSPFLTVPYEQYF. This chain joins TRBV3-1 (or the pseudogene TRBV3-2) and TRBJ2-7; a possible D gene is TRBD1 (5 bases). The CDR3 has 15 amino acids. The germline V gene encodes CDR1 LGHDT and CDR2 YNNKEL (reference sequence). Trimming pared 4 bases from V and 2 bases from J, leaving 15 bases between.